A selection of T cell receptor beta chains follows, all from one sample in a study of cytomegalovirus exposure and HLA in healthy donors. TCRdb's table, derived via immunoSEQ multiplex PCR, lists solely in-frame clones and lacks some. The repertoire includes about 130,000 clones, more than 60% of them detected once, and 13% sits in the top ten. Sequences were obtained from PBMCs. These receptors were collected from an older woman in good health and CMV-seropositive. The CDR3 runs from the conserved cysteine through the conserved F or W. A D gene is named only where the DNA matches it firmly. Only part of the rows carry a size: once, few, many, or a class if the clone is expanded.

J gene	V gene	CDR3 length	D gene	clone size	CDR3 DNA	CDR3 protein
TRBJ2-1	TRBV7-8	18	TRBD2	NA	TGTGCCAGCAGCTCAAAGGCGACCCTAGCGGCAACATACAATGAGCAGTTCTTC	CASSSKATLAATYNEQFF
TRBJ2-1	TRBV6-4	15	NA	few	TGTGCCAGCGCTATCGACAGGAGCTCCTACAATGAGCAGTTCTTC	CASAIDRSSYNEQFF
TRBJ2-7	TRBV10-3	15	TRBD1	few	TGTGCCATCAGTGAGGGGGGGACAGGGGACTACGAGCAGTACTTC	CAISEGGTGDYEQYF
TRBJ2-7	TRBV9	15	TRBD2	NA	TGTGCCAGCAGCGTAGGGCTAGCGGATTCCTACGAGCAGTACTTC	CASSVGLADSYEQYF
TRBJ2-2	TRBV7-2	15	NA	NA	TGTGCCAGCAGCTTAGGAGCGGTGAACACCGGGGAGCTGTTTTTT	CASSLGAVNTGELFF
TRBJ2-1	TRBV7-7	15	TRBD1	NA	TGTGCTAGCAGCCCCGCAAGGACAGGGGGCAGTGAGCAGTTCTTC	CASSPARTGGSEQFF
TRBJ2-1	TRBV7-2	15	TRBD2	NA	TGTGCCAGCAGCTTACGGGGGGGCTCCTACAATGAGCAGTTCTTC	CASSLRGGSYNEQFF
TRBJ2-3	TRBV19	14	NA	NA	TGTGCCAGTAGTCTCTATGAGGGTACAGATACGCAGTATTTT	CASSLYEGTDTQYF
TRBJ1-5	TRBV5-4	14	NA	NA	TGTGCCAGCAGCTTGTGGGGCAACAATCAGCCCCAGCATTTT	CASSLWGNNQPQHF
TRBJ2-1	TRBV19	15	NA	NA	TGTGCCAGTACCCAAGGGGACTTGGCCTACAATGAGCAGTTCTTC	CASTQGDLAYNEQFF
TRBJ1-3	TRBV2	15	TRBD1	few	TGTGCCATACACAGGGGATCGAGCTCTGGAAACACCATATATTTT	CAIHRGSSSGNTIYF
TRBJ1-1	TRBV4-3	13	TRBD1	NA	TGCGCCAGCAGACGGACAGGGCAGACTGAAGCTTTCTTT	CASRRTGQTEAFF
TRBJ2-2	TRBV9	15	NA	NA	TGTGCCAGCAGCGTTGTTGGAGGCGGGACCGGGGAGCTGTTTTTT	CASSVVGGGTGELFF
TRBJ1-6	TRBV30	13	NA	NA	TGTGCCTGGAGCTCGGGTCTTAATTCACCCCTCCACTTT	CAWSSGLNSPLHF
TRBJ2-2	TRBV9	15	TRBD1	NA	TGTGCCAGCAGTGCTGGACAGGGGGGCACCGGGGAGCTGTTTTTT	CASSAGQGGTGELFF
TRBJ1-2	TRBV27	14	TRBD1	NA	TGTGCCAGCAGTATCAGGACAGGGGGCGGTGGCTACACCTTC	CASSIRTGGGGYTF
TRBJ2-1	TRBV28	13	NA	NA	TGTGCCAGCTCCCAGTTTCCCCACAATGAGCAGTTCTTC	CASSQFPHNEQFF
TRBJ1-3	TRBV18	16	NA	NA	TGTGCCAGCTCACCACCGGAGGGGATATATGGAAACACCATATATTTT	CASSPPEGIYGNTIYF
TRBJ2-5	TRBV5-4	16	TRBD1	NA	TGTGCCAGCAGCTTGGAACCCGACAGGGGGCGAGAGACCCAGTACTTC	CASSLEPDRGRETQYF
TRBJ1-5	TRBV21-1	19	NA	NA	NA	CASSKEVWGGGTSNQPQHF
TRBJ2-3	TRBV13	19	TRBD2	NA	TGTGCCAGCAGCACCCAGCGGGAGGGCCCTCCGGCGGTGACAGATACGCAGTATTTT	CASSTQREGPPAVTDTQYF
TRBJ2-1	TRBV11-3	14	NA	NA	TGTGCCAGCAGCTTAGGCGGACATAACAATGAGCAGTTCTTC	CASSLGGHNNEQFF
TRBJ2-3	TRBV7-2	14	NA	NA	TGTGCCAGCAGCTTCAGATTACACACAGATACGCAGTATTTT	CASSFRLHTDTQYF
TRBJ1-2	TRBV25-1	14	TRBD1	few	TGTGCCAGCAGTGAGGGACAGGGAAGATATGGCTACACCTTC	CASSEGQGRYGYTF
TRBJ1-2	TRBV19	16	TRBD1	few	TGTGCCAGTACCACGACAGGGAAGGGAAAGAACTATGGCTACACCTTC	CASTTTGKGKNYGYTF
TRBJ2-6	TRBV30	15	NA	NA	TGTGCCTGGAGTGTACTAGGGTCTGGGGCCAACGTCCTGACTTTC	CAWSVLGSGANVLTF
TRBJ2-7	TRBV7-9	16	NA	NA	TGTGCCAGCAGCTTAGTGATGCCAACACCATCCTACGAGCAGTACTTC	CASSLVMPTPSYEQYF
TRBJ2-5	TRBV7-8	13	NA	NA	TGTGCCAGCACGAGGGACTTCCAAGAGACCCAGTACTTC	CASTRDFQETQYF
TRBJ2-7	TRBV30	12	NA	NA	TGTGCCTGGAGTGGGGGGGGCCACGAGCAGTACTTC	CAWSGGGHEQYF
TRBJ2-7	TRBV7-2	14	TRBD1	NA	TGTGCCAGCAGCGTCCGGGACAGGGGCTTCGAGCAGTACTTC	CASSVRDRGFEQYF
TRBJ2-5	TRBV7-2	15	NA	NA	TGTGCCAGCAGCTTAACAGGGGGGGGACTGGAGACCCAGTACTTC	CASSLTGGGLETQYF
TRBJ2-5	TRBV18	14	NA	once	TGTGCCAGCTCACCACCTTCCAGGGCAGAGACCCAGTACTTC	CASSPPSRAETQYF
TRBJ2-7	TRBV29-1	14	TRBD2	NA	TGCAGCGCCACCGCTAGCGGGAGCTCCTACGAGCAGTACTTC	CSATASGSSYEQYF
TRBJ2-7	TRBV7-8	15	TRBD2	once	TGTGCCAGCAGCCCGGAAGGCGGGGGTCCCTACGAGCAGTACTTC	CASSPEGGGPYEQYF
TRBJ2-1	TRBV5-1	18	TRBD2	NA	TGCGCCAGCAGCTACACTCAAGGACTAGCGGGGGGACTCAATGAGCAGTTCTTC	CASSYTQGLAGGLNEQFF
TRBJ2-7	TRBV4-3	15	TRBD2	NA	TGCGCCAGCAGCCAGCTCCGGGACTACTCCTACGAGCAGTACTTC	CASSQLRDYSYEQYF
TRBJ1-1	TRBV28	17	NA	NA	TGTGCCAGCAGTTTGGCGGGGGCCCGGGGTATGAACACTGAAGCTTTCTTT	CASSLAGARGMNTEAFF
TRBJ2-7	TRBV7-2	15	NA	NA	TGTGCCAGCAGCTTAGGTTCAGGTGACCCTTACGAGCAGTACTTC	CASSLGSGDPYEQYF
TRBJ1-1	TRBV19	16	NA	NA	TGTGCCAGTAGCGACCCGAGGGGACAACCGAACACTGAAGCTTTCTTT	CASSDPRGQPNTEAFF
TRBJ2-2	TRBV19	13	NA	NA	TGTGCCAGTAGTATAGCCCCCTCCGGGGAGCTGTTTTTT	CASSIAPSGELFF
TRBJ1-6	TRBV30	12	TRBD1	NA	TGTGCCTGGATCAACAGGGGGTCACCCCTCCACTTT	CAWINRGSPLHF
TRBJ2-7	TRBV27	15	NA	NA	TGTGCCAGCAGTTCTCCTGGGACAATGACCTACGAGCAGTACTTC	CASSSPGTMTYEQYF
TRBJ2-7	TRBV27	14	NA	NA	TGTGCCAGCAGTTCTTCCGGGATTGTAACCGAGCAGTACTTC	CASSSSGIVTEQYF
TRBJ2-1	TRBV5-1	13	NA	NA	TGCGCCAGCAGCGAGGTCATATACAATGAGCAGTTCTTC	CASSEVIYNEQFF
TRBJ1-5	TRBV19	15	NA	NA	TGTGCCAGTAGTACGCAAGGAGGAGGGGATCAGCCCCAGCATTTT	CASSTQGGGDQPQHF
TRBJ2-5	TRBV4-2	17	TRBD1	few	TGTGCCAGCAGCCAAGAGTGGAGGACAGGGGTACAAGAGACCCAGTACTTC	CASSQEWRTGVQETQYF
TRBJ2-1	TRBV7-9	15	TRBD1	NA	TGTGCCAGCAGTATGGGACAGACAACTTTCAATGAGCAGTTCTTC	CASSMGQTTFNEQFF
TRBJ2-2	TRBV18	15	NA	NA	TGTGCCAGCTCACCACCGCGGAAAGGAACCGGGGAGCTGTTTTTT	CASSPPRKGTGELFF
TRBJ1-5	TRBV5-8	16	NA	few	TGTGCCAGCAGCTTGGGGCATACCCTTAGCAATCAGCCCCAGCATTTT	CASSLGHTLSNQPQHF
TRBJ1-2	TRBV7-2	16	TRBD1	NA	TGTGCCAGCAGCTTAGGGGGGACAGAGACTAACTATGGCTACACCTTC	CASSLGGTETNYGYTF
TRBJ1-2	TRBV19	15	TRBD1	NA	TGTGCCAGTAGTCCAATCGCCCGGGACAGGGCTGGCTACACCTTC	CASSPIARDRAGYTF
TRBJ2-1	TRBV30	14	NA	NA	TGTGCCTGGAGTGTAGGACAGCTTTACAATGAGCAGTTCTTC	CAWSVGQLYNEQFF
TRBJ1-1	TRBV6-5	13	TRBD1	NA	TGTGCCAGCAGCACAAATGACAGGGTTGAAGCTTTCTTT	CASSTNDRVEAFF
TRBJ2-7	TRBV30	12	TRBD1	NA	TGTGCCTGGAGGCCACAGGGGTACGAGCAGTACTTC	CAWRPQGYEQYF
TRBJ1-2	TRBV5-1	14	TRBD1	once	TGCGCCAGCAGCCTGGACAGGGCTAACTATGGCTACACCTTC	CASSLDRANYGYTF
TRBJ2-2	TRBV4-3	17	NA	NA	TGCGCCAGCAGCCAAGGTTCTCTAGCACCCAACACCGGGGAGCTGTTTTTT	CASSQGSLAPNTGELFF
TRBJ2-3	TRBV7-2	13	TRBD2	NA	TGTGCCAGTAGCGGGAGTATCACAGATACGCAGTATTTT	CASSGSITDTQYF
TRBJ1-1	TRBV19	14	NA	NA	TGTGCCAGTAGTATTAAGGGGTTTGGCACTGAAGCTTTCTTT	CASSIKGFGTEAFF
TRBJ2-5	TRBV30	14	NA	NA	TGTGCCTGGAGTGTTGGGGCCGGACAAGAGACCCAGTACTTC	CAWSVGAGQETQYF
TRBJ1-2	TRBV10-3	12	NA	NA	TGTGCCATCAGGGACATAAGCTATGGCTACACCTTC	CAIRDISYGYTF